The 15 T cell receptor beta chains given below trace back to one sample, sequenced in a study of T cell responses to AZD1222 COVID-19 vaccine. Data came from immunoSEQ multiplex PCR; TCRdb stores just in-frame clones and leaves some out. This sample yields 110,000 to 150,000 clones, of which roughly 90% are seen a single time; just under 2% belongs to the top ten. The material sequenced was peripheral blood, taken 28 days after the second AZD1222 dose. These receptors originate from an adult who received the AZD1222 COVID-19 vaccine.

The V call is TRBV4-1, the J call TRBJ2-7; 12 bases are shared with TRBD1. The CDR3 covers 16 residues. Losses at the gene ends were 4 bases for V and 6 bases for J; bases not matched to a gene: 10. Per germline, CDR1 MGHRA and CDR2 YSYEKL. The CDR3 loop is CASSRGGTGGLAEQYF. The CDR3 bases are TGCGCCAGCAGCCGGGGCGGGACAGGGGGCTTGGCCGAGCAGTACTTC.

For this clone: Other DNA sequences within the sample encode an identical CDR3. The chain employs TRBV5-1 and TRBJ1-4; TRBD1 might be the D (6 bases). The CDR3 spans 14 residues. Trimming took off 0 bases at V and 8 bases at J, with 11 bases between the two ends. CDR1 SGHRS and CDR2 YFSETQ come from the germline V gene. This CDR3 reads CASSLEGGEEKLFF. The CDR3 coding sequence is TGCGCCAGCAGCTTGGAGGGGGGAGAAGAAAAACTGTTTTTT.

The rearrangement links TRBV10-2 to TRBJ1-1, with D unclear. Germline V gene lookup returns CDR1 WSHSY and CDR2 SAAADI. CDR3 length: 13 amino acids. With 4 bases removed from V and 3 bases from J, the gap between germline ends came to 9 bases. The CDR3 here is CASSGQRYTEAFF. CDR3 DNA: TGCGCCAGCAGTGGCCAGAGGTACACTGAAGCTTTCTTT.

The chain combines TRBV5-6 with TRBJ2-7; no firm D call. V lost 0 bases and J 3 bases, leaving 4 bases between the germline ends. The germline V gene has CDR1 SGHDT and CDR2 YYEEEE. The length of the CDR3 is 12 residues. CDR3 loop: CASSLEHYEQYF. The DNA for the CDR3 is TGTGCCAGCAGCTTGGAACACTACGAGCAGTACTTC.

The chain uses TRBV2 and TRBJ2-7; perhaps TRBD1 as D (5 bases). V gave up 7 bases and J gave up 2 bases, with 9 bases separating them. Germline V gene sequence: CDR1 SNHLY, CDR2 FYNNEI. The CDR3 runs 12 residues. The CDR3, as DNA: TGTGCCAGCACACAGGAACCCTACGAGCAGTACTTC. Amino acids: CASTQEPYEQYF.

The chain employs TRBV19 and TRBJ1-2, with TRBD1 identical over 7 bases. The length of the CDR3 is 12 residues. The J segment lost 8 bases and the V segment lost 5 bases, leaving 5 bases of the junction unmatched. Germline V gene lookup returns CDR1 LNHDA and CDR2 SQIVND (reference sequence). The CDR3 DNA reads as TGTGCCAGTAGTCCCGGGACAGTGGGCTACACCTTC. Translated, it gives CASSPGTVGYTF.

CDR3 nucleotide sequence: TGTGCCAGCAGGCGGGAGGCCAAAAACATTCAGTACTTC. Its translation is CASRREAKNIQYF. V and J are TRBV6-5 and TRBJ2-4, with 7 bases identical to TRBD2. With 6 bases clipped from V and 1 base from J, the junction kept 0 bases outside the gene matches. Germline V CDR1 and CDR2: MNHEY, SVGAGI. The CDR3 loop spans 13 amino acids.

The chain links TRBV7-9 to TRBJ2-5, with TRBD2 as a possible D gene (5 bases). In germline, CDR1 is SEHNR, CDR2 FQNEAQ (reference sequence). The CDR3 totals 15 residues. The ends were cut back, 1 base at V and 5 bases at J, with 14 bases in the middle. This chain's CDR3 is CASSLGTPAAETQYF. CDR3 sequence (DNA): TGTGCCAGCAGCTTAGGGACCCCAGCGGCTGAGACCCAGTACTTC.

The chain uses TRBV2 and TRBJ2-5; a possible D gene is TRBD2 (5 bases). Trimming took 6 bases from V and 5 from J, leaving 16 bases between them. Germline V lookup: CDR1 SNHLY, CDR2 FYNNEI. The CDR3 has 14 amino acids. In DNA form, the CDR3 reads TGTGCCAGCAGCCTTTCTAGCCCCCGCGAGACCCAGTACTTC. Its protein is CASSLSSPRETQYF.

The V and J genes are TRBV27 and TRBJ1-5, with unresolved D. Trimming took off 6 bases at V and 7 bases at J, with 10 bases between the two ends. Germline V gene sequence: CDR1 MNHEY, CDR2 SMNVEV (reference sequence). CDR3 length: 12 residues. The CDR3 sequence: CASSHGGQPQHF. The CDR3 DNA sequence: TGTGCCAGCAGCCACGGCGGCCAGCCCCAGCATTTT.

The count of this clone is one. DNA of the CDR3: TGTGCCAGCAGTTACGACAGCGCGAGTGAAGCTTTCTTT. Its translation: CASSYDSASEAFF. The chain combines TRBV6-5 with TRBJ1-1, with D perhaps matching TRBD1 (5 bases). Between the trimmed V and J ends, which lost 2 bases and 7 bases, there was a span of 11 bases. CDR1 MNHEY and CDR2 SVGAGI come from the germline V gene. The CDR3 is made up of 13 amino acids.

The J gene is TRBJ2-2, the V gene TRBV5-4; D is perhaps TRBD2 (5 bases). V was pared by 2 bases and J by 0 bases, with 11 bases between. The CDR3 is 16 residues long. Germline values: CDR1 SGHNT, CDR2 YYREEE (reference sequence). The CDR3: CASSLPGVANTGELFF. The DNA of the CDR3 is TGTGCCAGCAGCTTACCCGGGGTGGCGAACACCGGGGAGCTGTTTTTT.

CDR3 DNA: TGTGCCAGTAGTCCAGATAGCAATCAGCCCCAGCATTTT. Its translation is CASSPDSNQPQHF. The chain joins TRBV19 to TRBJ1-5; D is undetermined. CDR1 LNHDA and CDR2 SQIVND come from the germline V gene (reference sequence). V was trimmed by 5 bases and J by 0 bases, leaving 5 bases between them. This CDR3 region has 13 residues.

The chain uses TRBV5-6 and TRBJ1-4, with D perhaps TRBD1 (5 bases). V lost 2 bases and J lost 4, with 15 bases in between. The CDR3 totals 16 residues. CDR1 is SGHDT and CDR2 is YYEEEE in the germline V gene. The CDR3 DNA sequence: TGTGCCAGCAGCTTAACCGCCGCAGGGTATAATGAAAAACTGTTTTTT. This translates into CASSLTAAGYNEKLFF.

The J gene is TRBJ1-2, the V gene TRBV6-5; D remains ambiguous. CDR1 MNHEY and CDR2 SVGAGI come from the germline V gene. With 6 bases removed from V and 2 bases from J, the gap between germline ends came to 10 bases. This CDR3 is 13 amino acids long. The CDR3 protein is CASRYGRNYGYTF. Written as DNA, the CDR3 is TGTGCCAGCAGGTATGGACGGAACTATGGCTACACCTTC.